This T cell receptor beta chain emerged from a study of metastatic and nonmetastatic thyroid tumors. Study information: Repertoires of blood and of tissue (tumor or nodule) from malignant and benign thyroid patients were compared.

Study outcomes and limitations: A significant increase in TCR beta diversity was reportedly seen in malignant thyroid tumors relative to benign nodules, in blood and tumor.

Germline V lookup: CDR1 KGHDR, CDR2 SFDVKD. This CDR3 has 13 residues. Trimming removed 9 bases from V and 4 bases from J; junction bases left unmatched: 4. Regarding this clone: Its antigen is unidentified.

Each patient came to thyroid surgery without any prior treatment (of any kind). Per the original methods: A classifier for distant metastasis in papillary thyroid cancer was constructed using CDR3 differences observed across clinicopathological groups. MiXCR reprocessed the PCR reads for TCRdb. TCRdb, rather than the study authors, made the V and J calls. The sample has 9,900 or so clones; roughly 30% are singletons. Material: tumor tissue. The genes are TRBV24-1 and TRBJ2-5; 10 nucleotides line up with TRBD1. This TCR was recovered from a female donor with papillary thyroid cancer or a benign thyroid nodule (not recorded which). Some clones in this sample may be carry-over from other donors' samples. CDR3 in amino acids: CATDRGPGETQYF. In DNA, the CDR3 is TGTGCCACCGACAGGGGGCCGGGAGAGACCCAGTACTTC.